This entry is about one T cell receptor beta chain. Its specificity is not known. This specimen belongs to a study of CD8 T cell repertoires and HIV-1 epitope variants. Profiled with immunoSEQ multiplex PCR; TCRdb holds only in-frame clones, not every one. The sample carries 4,500 to 5,000 clones, over 60% recorded once. The CDR3 loop spans 17 amino acids. Trimming cost V 1 base and J 0 bases, with 16 bases left between them. Germline V CDR1 and CDR2: MDHEN, SYDVKM. Sequencing was carried out using cultured CD8+ T cells derived from PBMCs. The chain has TRBV28 and TRBJ2-7, with D perhaps TRBD1 (6 bases). The source is a male donor with HIV. DNA for the CDR3: TGTGCCAGCAGTTTATCACGGACAGACAAGAGCTCCTACGAGCAGTACTTC. It specifies CASSLSRTDKSSYEQYF.